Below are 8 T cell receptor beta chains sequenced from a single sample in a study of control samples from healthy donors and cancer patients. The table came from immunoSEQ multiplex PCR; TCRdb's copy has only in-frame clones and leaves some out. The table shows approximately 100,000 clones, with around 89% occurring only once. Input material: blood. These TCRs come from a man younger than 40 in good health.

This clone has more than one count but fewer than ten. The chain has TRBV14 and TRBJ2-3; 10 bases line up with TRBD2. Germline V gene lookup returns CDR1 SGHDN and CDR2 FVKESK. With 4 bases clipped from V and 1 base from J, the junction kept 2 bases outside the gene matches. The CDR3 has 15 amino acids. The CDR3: CASSPLAGGTDTQYF. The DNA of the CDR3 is TGTGCCAGCAGCCCTCTAGCGGGGGGCACAGATACGCAGTATTTT.

The CDR3 bases are TGTGCCAGCAGTGTGGGGGGGGCCAATGAGCAGTTCTTC. It specifies CASSVGGANEQFF. The V gene is TRBV2, the J gene TRBJ2-1; tentative D call: TRBD2 (7 bases). Germline loops: CDR1 SNHLY, CDR2 FYNNEI. This CDR3 is 13 amino acids long. Trimming pared 4 bases from V and 6 bases from J, leaving 10 bases between. Variable domain in full (rest from reference TRBV2 and TRBJ2-1): EPEVTQTPSHQVTQMGQEVILRCVPISNHLYFYWYRQILGQKVEFLVSFYNNEISEKSEIFDDQFSVERPDGSNFTLKIRSTKLEDSAMYFCASSVGGANEQFFGPGTRLTVL.

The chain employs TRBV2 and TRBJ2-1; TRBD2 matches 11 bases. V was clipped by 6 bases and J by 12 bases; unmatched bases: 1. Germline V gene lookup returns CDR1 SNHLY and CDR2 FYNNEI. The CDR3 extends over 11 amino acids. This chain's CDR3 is CASSTSGRQFF. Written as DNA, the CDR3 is TGTGCCAGCAGCACTAGCGGGAGGCAGTTCTTC.

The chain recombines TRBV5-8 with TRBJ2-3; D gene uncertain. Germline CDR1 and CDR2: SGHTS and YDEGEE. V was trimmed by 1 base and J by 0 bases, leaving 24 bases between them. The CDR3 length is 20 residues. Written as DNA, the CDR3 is TGTGCCAGCAGCTTGTATAGTTCCATTGGGATGAAGGACAGCACAGATACGCAGTATTTT. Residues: CASSLYSSIGMKDSTDTQYF.

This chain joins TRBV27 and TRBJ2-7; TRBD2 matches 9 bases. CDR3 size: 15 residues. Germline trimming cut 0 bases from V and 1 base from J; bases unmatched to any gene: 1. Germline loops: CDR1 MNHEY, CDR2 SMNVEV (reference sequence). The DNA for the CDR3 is TGTGCCAGCAGTTTATCGGCGGGGGGGTCCTACGAGCAGTACGTC. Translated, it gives CASSLSAGGSYEQYV.

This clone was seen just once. Here the CDR3 DNA reads TGTGCCAGCAGTTACTCGGGACAGGGACCTCAGCCCCAGCATTTT. Translating it yields CASSYSGQGPQPQHF. The chain employs TRBV6-2 or TRBV6-3 and TRBJ1-5, with 9 bases that match TRBD1. The CDR3 is 15 residues long. Germline loops: CDR1 MNHEY, CDR2 SVGEGT. V gave up 0 bases and J gave up 6 bases; unmatched junction bases: 3.

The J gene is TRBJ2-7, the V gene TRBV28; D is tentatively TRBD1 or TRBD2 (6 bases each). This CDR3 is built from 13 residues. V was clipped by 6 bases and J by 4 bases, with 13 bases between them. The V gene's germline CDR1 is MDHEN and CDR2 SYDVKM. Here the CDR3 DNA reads TGTGCCAGCAGCGTTACAGGGAGGTACGAGCAGTACTTC. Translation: CASSVTGRYEQYF.

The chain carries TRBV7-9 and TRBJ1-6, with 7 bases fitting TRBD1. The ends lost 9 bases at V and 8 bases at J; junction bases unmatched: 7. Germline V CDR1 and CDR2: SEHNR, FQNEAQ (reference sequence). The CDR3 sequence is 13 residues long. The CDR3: CASNRGGDSPLHF. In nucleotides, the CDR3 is TGTGCCAGTAACAGGGGTGGTGATTCACCCCTCCACTTT.